This T cell receptor (beta chain) emerged from a study of cytomegalovirus exposure and HLA in healthy donors. Findings and limits, study-wide: Most sequenced TCRs were rare (though some public TCRs occurred in many donors). Clonal expansion was found to be greater in HLA-associated TCR beta chains than in equally common others in a later analysis. In a later analysis, more than 15,000 TCR beta sequences were associated with HLA alleles at 0.05 false discovery rate.

The PCR was carried out with 60 Vbeta primers and 13 Jbeta primers. Clones were sequenced by immunoSEQ multiplex PCR, and TCRdb holds only the in-frame ones, with some missing. Here the sample spans 80,000 or so clones, approximately 80% being singletons. This clone appeared a single time. Antigen: not known. Germline-derived CDR1 and CDR2 are LNHDA and SQIVND (reference sequence). CDR3 size: 14 residues. Trimming took 3 bases from V and 6 from J, leaving 12 bases between them. Sequenced material: PBMCs. This sequence joins TRBV19 and TRBJ1-5; D perhaps matches TRBD1 (6 bases). The TCR comes from a man aged 35-49 years in good health and CMV-seronegative. The CDR3: CASSMDQGIQPQHF. In DNA, the CDR3 is TGTGCCAGTAGTATGGATCAGGGGATTCAGCCCCAGCATTTT.